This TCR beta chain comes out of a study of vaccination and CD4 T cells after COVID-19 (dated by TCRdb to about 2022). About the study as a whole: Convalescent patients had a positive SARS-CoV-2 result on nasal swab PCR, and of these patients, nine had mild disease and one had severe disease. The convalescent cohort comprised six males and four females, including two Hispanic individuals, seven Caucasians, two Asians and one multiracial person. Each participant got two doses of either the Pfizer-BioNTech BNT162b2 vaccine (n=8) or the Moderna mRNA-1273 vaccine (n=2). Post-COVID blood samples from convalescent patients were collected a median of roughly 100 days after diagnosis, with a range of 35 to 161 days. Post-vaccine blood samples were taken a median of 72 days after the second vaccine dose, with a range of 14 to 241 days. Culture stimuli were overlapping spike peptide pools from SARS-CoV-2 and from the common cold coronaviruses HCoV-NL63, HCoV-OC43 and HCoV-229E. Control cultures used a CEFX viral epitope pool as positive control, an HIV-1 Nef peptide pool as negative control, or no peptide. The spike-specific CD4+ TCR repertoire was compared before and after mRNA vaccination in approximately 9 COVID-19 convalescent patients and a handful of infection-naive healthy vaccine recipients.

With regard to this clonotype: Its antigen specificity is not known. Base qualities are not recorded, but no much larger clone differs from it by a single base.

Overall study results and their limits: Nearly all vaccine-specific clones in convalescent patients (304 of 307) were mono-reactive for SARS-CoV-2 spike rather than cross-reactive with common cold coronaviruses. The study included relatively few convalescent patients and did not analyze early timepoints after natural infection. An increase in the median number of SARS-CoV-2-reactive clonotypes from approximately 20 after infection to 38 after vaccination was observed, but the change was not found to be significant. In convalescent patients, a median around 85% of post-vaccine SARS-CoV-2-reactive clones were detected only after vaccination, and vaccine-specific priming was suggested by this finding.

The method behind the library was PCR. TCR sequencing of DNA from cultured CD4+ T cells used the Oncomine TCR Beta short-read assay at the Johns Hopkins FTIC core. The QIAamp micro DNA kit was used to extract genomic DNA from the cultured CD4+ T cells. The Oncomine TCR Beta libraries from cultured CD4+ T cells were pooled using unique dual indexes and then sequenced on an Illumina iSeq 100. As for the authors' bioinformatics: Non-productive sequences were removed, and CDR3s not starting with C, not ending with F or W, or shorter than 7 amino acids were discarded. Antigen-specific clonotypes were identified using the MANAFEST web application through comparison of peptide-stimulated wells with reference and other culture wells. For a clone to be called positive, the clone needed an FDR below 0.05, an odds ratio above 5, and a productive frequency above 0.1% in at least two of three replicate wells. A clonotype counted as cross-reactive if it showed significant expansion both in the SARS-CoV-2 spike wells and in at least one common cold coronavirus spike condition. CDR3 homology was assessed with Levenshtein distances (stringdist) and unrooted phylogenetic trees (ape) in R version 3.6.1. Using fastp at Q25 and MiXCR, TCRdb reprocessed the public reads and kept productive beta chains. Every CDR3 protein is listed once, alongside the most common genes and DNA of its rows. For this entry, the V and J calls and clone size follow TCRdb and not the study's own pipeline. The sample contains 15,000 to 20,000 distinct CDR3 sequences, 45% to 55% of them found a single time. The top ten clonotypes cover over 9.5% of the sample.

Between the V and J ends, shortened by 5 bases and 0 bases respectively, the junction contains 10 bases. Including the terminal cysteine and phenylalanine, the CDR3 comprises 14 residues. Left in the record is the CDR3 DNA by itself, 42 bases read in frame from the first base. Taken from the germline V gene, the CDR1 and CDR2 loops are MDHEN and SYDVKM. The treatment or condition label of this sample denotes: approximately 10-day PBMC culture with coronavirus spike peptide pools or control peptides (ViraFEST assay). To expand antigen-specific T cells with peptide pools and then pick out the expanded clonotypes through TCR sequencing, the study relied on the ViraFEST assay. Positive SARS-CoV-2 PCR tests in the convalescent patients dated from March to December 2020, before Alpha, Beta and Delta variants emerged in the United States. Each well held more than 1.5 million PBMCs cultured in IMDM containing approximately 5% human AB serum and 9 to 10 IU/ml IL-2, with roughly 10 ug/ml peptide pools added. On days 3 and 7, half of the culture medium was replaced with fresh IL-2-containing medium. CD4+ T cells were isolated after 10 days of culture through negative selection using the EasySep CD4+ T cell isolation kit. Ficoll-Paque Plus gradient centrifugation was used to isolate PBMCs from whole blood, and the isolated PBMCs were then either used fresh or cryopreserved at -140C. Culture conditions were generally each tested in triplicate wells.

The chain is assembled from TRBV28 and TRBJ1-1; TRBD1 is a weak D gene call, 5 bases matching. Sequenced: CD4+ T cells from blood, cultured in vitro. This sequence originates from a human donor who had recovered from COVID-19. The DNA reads TGTGCCAGCAGTCCTGGGACGGTGAACACTGAAGCTTTCTTT. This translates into CASSPGTVNTEAFF. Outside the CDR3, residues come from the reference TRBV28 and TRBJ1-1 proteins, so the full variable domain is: DVKVTQSSRYLVKRTGEKVFLECVQDMDHENMFWYRQDPGLGLRLIYFSYDVKMKEKGDIPEGYSVSREKKERFSLILESASTNQTSMYLCASSPGTVNTEAFFGQGTRLTVV.